The clone carrying this T cell receptor (beta chain) was counted a few times. The antigen is unknown. CDR3 length equals 12 residues. CDR1 and CDR2 (germline): SGHVS, FNYEAQ. The V end lost 1 base, the J end lost 13 bases, and 11 bases lay between the germline ends. The sample is drawn from a study of CD8 T cells in ankylosing spondylitis. The study's findings and limits: Past research had described some motif variants in reactive arthritis synovial fluid and blood.

MiXCR was run by TCRdb on the 5' RACE reads, yielding one entry per CDR3 protein. Among approximately 150,000 distinct CDR3 sequences listed, approximately 44% were seen once. This receptor was identified in a male donor with ankylosing spondylitis. Sequencing used synovial fluid, either unsorted or a sorted T cell fraction (not recorded which). This chain connects TRBV7-6 to TRBJ2-1, with D maybe TRBD1 (6 bases). Here the CDR3 reads CASSLGGTRQFF. Written as DNA, the CDR3 is TGTGCCAGCAGCTTAGGGGGGACACGTCAGTTCTTC.